This entry features one T cell receptor (beta chain) sequence. The antigen is not known. This specimen comes from a study of T cell responses to AZD1222 COVID-19 vaccine. Study-level results: Spike-spanning, vaccine-associated CD4 TCRs were dominant at 160-218 and 743-854. Spike-specific TCR depth and breadth grew after two AZD1222 doses. The donors showed a predominance of white British ancestry and of females, with possible underestimation of clonal diversity.

The V segment lost 6 bases and the J segment 3 bases; nucleotides outside the gene matches: 7. Per the germline V gene, CDR1 is MRHNA and CDR2 is SNTAGT. This CDR3 has 14 amino acids. Using immunoSEQ multiplex PCR, the repertoire was profiled, and TCRdb retains in-frame clones only, with some absent. The sample lists fewer than 200,000 clones, about 90% occurring once. The V gene is TRBV6-4, the J gene TRBJ1-2; 7 bases are shared with TRBD1. This receptor was taken from an adult in good health. The source was peripheral blood, collected on day 0 of MenACWY control vaccination. CDR3 nucleotide sequence: TGTGCCAGCAGCCACACAGGGGTCTACTATGGCTACACCTTC. Translation: CASSHTGVYYGYTF.